The clone carrying this TCR beta chain is deemed medium-sized (0.01 to 0.1%). This entry is derived from a study of neurological immune-mediated disorders. TCRdb passed the 5' RACE reads through MiXCR, listing each CDR3 protein once. Of around 28,000 distinct CDR3 sequences in the sample, around 6.3% are singletons; the top ten hold about 8.1%. The CDR3 length is 12 residues. V was clipped by 5 bases and J by 5 bases, with 10 bases between them. Germline assignment: CDR1 DFQATT and CDR2 SNEGSKA (reference sequence). This TCR was sampled from a woman aged 50 to 60 in good health. Sample: PBMCs. The chain uses TRBV20-1 and TRBJ2-1; a possible D gene is TRBD2 (5 bases). Here the CDR3 reads CSAAGNNNEQFF. For the CDR3, the DNA is TGCAGTGCTGCCGGGAATAACAATGAGCAGTTCTTC.